A single sample gave rise to the 25 T cell receptor beta chains below, sequenced in a study of CD4 T cells in relation to SARS-CoV-2 and coronaviruses. Method: immunoSEQ multiplex PCR; TCRdb's copy keeps in-frame clones and lacks some. The repertoire holds about 54,000 clones, with 92% as singletons. What was sequenced was naive CD4+ T cells from PBMCs. This sample's subset: naive CD4+ T cells isolated by negative enrichment. These TCRs come from an adult with COVID-19.

This rearrangement joins TRBV30 to TRBJ2-3; the match to TRBD2 covers 10 bases. This CDR3 is 14 amino acids long. The V gene's germline CDR1 is GTSNPN and CDR2 SVGIG (reference sequence). Trimming took 0 bases from V and 6 from J; bases not matched to a gene: 3. The CDR3 bases are TGTGCCTGGAGTGTACGAGCGGGAGGGGATACGCAGTATTTT. Translation: CAWSVRAGGDTQYF. Supplemented by reference TRBV30 and TRBJ2-3, the full variable domain reads SQTIHQWPATLVQPVGSPLSLECTVEGTSNPNLYWYRQAAGRGLQLLFYSVGIGQISSEVPQNLSASRPQDRQFILSSKKLLLSDSGFYLCAWSVRAGGDTQYFGPGTRLTVL.

The chain couples TRBV15 to TRBJ2-7; TRBD2 matches 7 bases. With V trimmed by 5 bases and J by 0 bases, 19 bases remained unmatched. The CDR3 sequence is 19 residues long. Germline CDR1 reads LNHNV; CDR2 reads YYDKDF (reference sequence). CDR3 nucleotide sequence: TGTGCCACCAGCGGTTGGGCTAGCGGACGCAACAGAATCTCCTACGAGCAGTACTTC. Translation gives CATSGWASGRNRISYEQYF. The full variable domain, with the rest looked up from reference TRBV15 and TRBJ2-7, is DAMVIQNPRYQVTQFGKPVTLSCSQTLNHNVMYWYQQKSSQAPKLLFHYYDKDFNNEADTPDNFQSRRPNTSFCFLDIRSPGLGDTAMYLCATSGWASGRNRISYEQYFGPGTRLTVT.

The rearrangement joins TRBV11-2 to TRBJ1-1; unclear D gene. Trimming took off 0 bases at V and 6 bases at J, with 5 bases between the two ends. Germline V gives CDR1 SGHAT, CDR2 FQNNGV. There are 12 residues in the CDR3. CDR3 nucleotide sequence: TGTGCCAGCAGCTTAGAGGCACCTGAAGCTTTCTTT. This translates into CASSLEAPEAFF. The variable domain in full, with the rest retrieved from reference TRBV11-2 and TRBJ1-1, is EAGVAQSPRYKIIEKRQSVAFWCNPISGHATLYWYQQILGQGPKLLIQFQNNGVVDDSQLPKDRFSAERLKGVDSTLKIQPAKLEDSAVYLCASSLEAPEAFFGQGTRLTVV.

The J gene is TRBJ2-3, the V gene TRBV28; TRBD1 might be the D (7 bases). Looked up from germline, CDR1 is MDHEN and CDR2 is SYDVKM. This CDR3 has 13 residues. Trimming took 6 bases from V and 3 from J, leaving 10 bases between them. DNA of the CDR3: TGTGCCAGCAGGGAGGGGGCGACAGATACGCAGTATTTT. It is translated as CASREGATDTQYF.

The V gene is TRBV5-1, the J gene TRBJ1-6; 11 bases line up with TRBD1. The CDR3 totals 14 residues. The germline V gene has CDR1 SGHRS and CDR2 YFSETQ. Germline trimming cut 4 bases from V and 9 bases from J; bases unmatched to any gene: 3. The chain's CDR3 is CASSAGQGVSPLHF. DNA of the CDR3: TGCGCCAGCAGCGCGGGACAGGGGGTTTCACCCCTCCACTTT.

The V gene is TRBV7-9, the J gene TRBJ1-6, with unresolved D. V was trimmed by 5 bases and J by 8 bases, leaving 16 bases between them. The CDR3 loop spans 15 amino acids. CDR1 SEHNR and CDR2 FQNEAQ come from the germline V gene (reference sequence). CDR3 bases: TGTGCCAGCAGCCACTGGACGGCGTCGGATTCACCCCTCCACTTT. Translation gives CASSHWTASDSPLHF.

The rearrangement joins TRBV6-5 to TRBJ2-7, with a tentative D call TRBD2 (5 bases). V was clipped by 0 bases and J by 1 base, with 7 bases between them. Germline loops: CDR1 MNHEY, CDR2 SVGAGI. This CDR3 contains 14 residues. The DNA for the CDR3 is TGTGCCAGCAGTTACTCGAGCGGATCCTACGAGCAGTACTTC. Its protein is CASSYSSGSYEQYF.

The genes are TRBV11-2 and TRBJ2-5; the match to TRBD2 covers 8 bases. CDR1 SGHAT and CDR2 FQNNGV come from the germline V gene. The CDR3 totals 17 residues. After removal of 6 bases from V and 5 bases from J, the junction contained 17 bases not matched to a gene. The CDR3 coding sequence is TGTGCCAGCAGAGGGATCCGGGAGGGCCGGATTAGGGAGACCCAGTACTTC. It codes for CASRGIREGRIRETQYF. Variable domain in full (rest from reference TRBV11-2 and TRBJ2-5): EAGVAQSPRYKIIEKRQSVAFWCNPISGHATLYWYQQILGQGPKLLIQFQNNGVVDDSQLPKDRFSAERLKGVDSTLKIQPAKLEDSAVYLCASRGIREGRIRETQYFGPGTRLLVL.

The gene calls are TRBV6-5 and TRBJ2-7, with D maybe TRBD1 (6 bases). The CDR3 contains 12 residues. V was shortened by 8 bases and J by 0 bases, with 8 bases between the two germline ends. The germline CDR1 and CDR2 sequences are MNHEY and SVGAGI. CDR3 protein: CASRDTSYEQYF. The CDR3 region has the DNA TGTGCCAGCCGGGACACCTCCTACGAGCAGTACTTC.

The chain couples TRBV5-1 to TRBJ2-3, with 8 bases matching TRBD1. Germline V CDR1 and CDR2: SGHRS, YFSETQ. This CDR3 region has 16 residues. V lost 4 bases and J lost 7; bases outside the gene matches: 14. For the CDR3, the DNA is TGCGCCAGCAGCGGGACAGGTTTAGGGCTTTCCAATACGCAGTATTTT. Protein product: CASSGTGLGLSNTQYF.

V gene TRBV30 combines with J gene TRBJ2-7; TRBD1 agrees at 8 bases. Germline V gives CDR1 GTSNPN, CDR2 SVGIG (reference sequence). The CDR3 length is 21 residues. V lost 0 bases, J lost 1 base, and 23 bases stayed unmatched. The DNA for the CDR3 is TGTGCCTGGAGTGTATTAGGGGGGAGGACAGGGCAGGGTCAAATGTCCTACGAGCAGTACTTC. This codes for CAWSVLGGRTGQGQMSYEQYF.

CDR3: CASSLGLNNEQFF. The CDR3 bases are TGTGCCAGCAGCTTAGGGTTAAACAATGAGCAGTTCTTC. The chain recombines TRBV7-2 with TRBJ2-1; D is undetermined. This CDR3 has 13 amino acids. V was shortened by 1 base and J by 5 bases, with 6 bases between the two germline ends. CDR1 is SGHTA and CDR2 is FQGNSA in the germline V gene. Combining the CDR3 with reference TRBV7-2 and TRBJ2-1 gives the whole variable domain GAGVSQSPSNKVTEKGKDVELRCDPISGHTALYWYRQSLGQGLEFLIYFQGNSAPDKSGLPSDRFSAERTGGSVSTLTIQRTQQEDSAVYLCASSLGLNNEQFFGPGTRLTVL.

The chain has TRBV5-1 and TRBJ1-1; tentatively, D is TRBD1 (5 bases). With 3 bases removed from V and 5 bases from J, the gap between germline ends came to 14 bases. The CDR3 is 14 amino acids. Per the germline V gene, CDR1 is SGHRS and CDR2 is YFSETQ. CDR3 DNA: TGCGCCAGCAGCTGGGGACCGGAAGGAACTGAAGCTTTCTTT. Encoded protein: CASSWGPEGTEAFF.

The V call is TRBV7-4, the J call TRBJ2-7; TRBD1 aligns across 11 bases. The germline CDR1 and CDR2 sequences are SGHVT and SQSDAQ. This CDR3 region has 18 residues. With 6 bases clipped from V and 4 bases from J, the junction kept 17 bases outside the gene matches. The CDR3 DNA sequence: TGTGCCAGCAGTTACTCCGGGACAGGGGGTGGAGGGCGATACGAGCAGTACTTC. Residues: CASSYSGTGGGGRYEQYF. Full variable domain (outside the CDR3, taken from reference TRBV7-4 and TRBJ2-7): GAGVSQSPRYKVAKRGRDVALRCDSISGHVTLYWYRQTLGQGSEVLTYSQSDAQRDKSGRPSGRFSAERPERSVSTLKIQRTEQGDSAVYLCASSYSGTGGGGRYEQYFGPGTRLTVT.

The chain has TRBV12-3 or TRBV12-4 and TRBJ2-5, with a tentative D call TRBD2 (6 bases). There are 13 residues in the CDR3. Deletions cut 9 bases from V and 4 bases from J, with 15 bases between. The CDR3 reads CASGTGVGETQYF. CDR3 bases: TGTGCCAGTGGCACGGGAGTTGGAGAGACCCAGTACTTC.

This chain uses TRBV13 with TRBJ2-7; 11 nucleotides line up with TRBD2. The V segment lost 4 bases and the J segment 2 bases; nucleotides outside the gene matches: 7. The CDR3 has 16 residues. CDR1 and CDR2 from the germline V gene are PRHDT and FYEKMQ (reference sequence). The CDR3 loop is CASSSVLAGEPYEQYF. CDR3 coding DNA: TGTGCCAGCAGCTCCGTACTAGCGGGAGAACCCTACGAGCAGTACTTC.

The chain has TRBV6-5 and TRBJ1-4; a weak D match, TRBD1 (6 bases). The CDR3 totals 14 residues. Trimming took off 9 bases at V and 0 bases at J, with 11 bases between the two ends. CDR1 is MNHEY, CDR2 SVGAGI, per germline. The CDR3 region is CASGTLATNEKLFF. CDR3 nucleotide sequence: TGTGCCAGTGGGACATTAGCAACTAATGAAAAACTGTTTTTT.

The V gene is TRBV5-5, the J gene TRBJ2-6, with 7 nucleotides matching TRBD1. The V and J ends lost 2 bases and 0 bases, in that order; junction bases with no gene match: 2. This CDR3 has 16 residues. Germline loops: CDR1 SGHKS, CDR2 YYEKEE (reference sequence). The CDR3 sequence: CASSLQGHSGANVLTF. DNA for the CDR3: TGTGCCAGCAGCTTACAGGGGCACTCTGGGGCCAACGTCCTGACTTTC.

V is TRBV2 and J is TRBJ2-7, with D unclear. V dropped 2 bases and J dropped 9 bases, with 11 bases sitting between them. The CDR3 is 12 amino acids. The germline V gene encodes CDR1 SNHLY and CDR2 FYNNEI. The CDR3 region has the DNA TGTGCCAGCAGTGAAAGCCGTGTTCGGCAGTACTTC. This translates into CASSESRVRQYF.

The J gene is TRBJ2-3, the V gene TRBV5-1; 13 nucleotides align to TRBD2. Germline V lookup: CDR1 SGHRS, CDR2 YFSETQ. The junction had 6 bases not matched to a gene; V was cut back by 4 bases and J by 4 bases. This CDR3 has 16 amino acids. The CDR3 reads CASSPGLAGDSDTQYF. DNA of the CDR3: TGCGCCAGCAGCCCCGGACTAGCGGGAGACTCAGATACGCAGTATTTT.

The V and J genes are TRBV30 and TRBJ1-4, with unresolved D. Germline V gene sequence: CDR1 GTSNPN, CDR2 SVGIG (reference sequence). This CDR3 is built from 13 residues. Deletions cut 5 bases from V and 8 bases from J, with 15 bases between. The CDR3 reads CAWRMDLEEKLFF. The CDR3, as DNA: TGTGCCTGGCGGATGGACCTCGAGGAAAAACTGTTTTTT.

There are a few counts of this clone. The J gene is TRBJ1-5, the V gene TRBV3-1 (or the pseudogene TRBV3-2); unclear D gene. The V gene lost 3 bases and the J gene lost 1 base, with 7 bases spanning the gap. Germline lookup yields CDR1 LGHDT and CDR2 YNNKEL (reference sequence). The CDR3 is 14 residues long. This CDR3 is CASSQRASNQPQHF. For the CDR3, the DNA is TGTGCCAGCAGCCAGAGGGCGAGCAATCAGCCCCAGCATTTT.

This rearrangement joins TRBV14 to TRBJ1-3; D unresolved. V lost 1 base and J 4 bases, leaving 14 bases between the germline ends. Germline V lookup: CDR1 SGHDN, CDR2 FVKESK. This CDR3 comprises 16 residues. The DNA of the CDR3 is TGTGCCAGCAGCCAAGTCGGCATAATCCCCGGAAACACCATATATTTT. As protein: CASSQVGIIPGNTIYF.

V is TRBV30 and J is TRBJ2-1; D is unclear. Germline CDR1 and CDR2: GTSNPN and SVGIG (reference sequence). Trimming removed 3 bases at V and 8 bases at J, with 11 bases between. The CDR3 sequence is 12 residues long. As DNA, the CDR3 is TGTGCCTGGAGCCCTATAAGTCATGAGCAGTTCTTC. This gives the protein CAWSPISHEQFF.

This chain links TRBV5-4 with TRBJ1-4; D perhaps matches TRBD1 (6 bases). Germline CDR1 reads SGHNT; CDR2 reads YYREEE (reference sequence). The length of the CDR3 is 15 residues. V gave up 5 bases and J gave up 8 bases, with 19 bases separating them. The CDR3 region is CASRPGDRIGEKLFF. The CDR3 region has the DNA TGTGCCAGCAGGCCTGGAGACAGGATAGGAGAAAAACTGTTTTTT. The complete variable domain, with remaining parts taken from reference TRBV5-4 and TRBJ1-4, reads ETGVTQSPTHLIKTRGQQVTLRCSSQSGHNTVSWYQQALGQGPQFIFQYYREEENGRGNFPPRFSGLQFPNYSSELNVNALELDDSALYLCASRPGDRIGEKLFFGSGTQLSVL.